Below are 9 T cell receptor beta chains sequenced from a single sample in a study of T cell responses to AZD1222 COVID-19 vaccine. TCRdb's copy holds only in-frame clones and misses some; the assay was immunoSEQ multiplex PCR. Of fewer than 150,000 clones listed, around 84% are singletons. The source was peripheral blood, collected on day 0 of AZD1222 vaccination. Receptor source: an adult in good health.

Note on this clone: Other DNA sequences of this sample code for an identical CDR3. The chain's CDR3 is CASSRGTGELFF. The CDR3 DNA is TGTGCCAGCAGTCGCGGTACCGGGGAGCTGTTTTTT. This chain uses TRBV6-5 with TRBJ2-2; unclear D gene. Looked up from germline, CDR1 is MNHEY and CDR2 is SVGAGI. Trimming took 5 bases from V and 5 from J, leaving 6 bases between them. The CDR3 is 12 amino acids.

This chain links TRBV10-3 with TRBJ2-3, with 12 nucleotides matching TRBD2. V shed 8 bases, J shed 3 bases, and the junction held 15 bases outside the gene matches. Germline V lookup: CDR1 ENHRY, CDR2 SYGVKD. There are 18 residues in the CDR3. CDR3 sequence reads: CAIGQWPSGGARTDTQYF. In nucleotides, the CDR3 is TGTGCCATCGGGCAGTGGCCTAGCGGGGGGGCAAGGACAGATACGCAGTATTTT.

V is TRBV4-1 and J is TRBJ1-6; 9 bases are shared with TRBD1. The length of the CDR3 is 18 residues. With V trimmed by 5 bases and J by 1 base, 9 bases remained unmatched. Germline assignment: CDR1 MGHRA and CDR2 YSYEKL. CDR3 sequence reads: CASSGTGTPGSYNSPLHF. The CDR3 DNA is TGCGCCAGCAGCGGGACAGGGACGCCCGGGTCCTATAATTCACCCCTCCACTTT.

This clone has just one count. This sequence joins TRBV6-5 and TRBJ2-3; D might be TRBD1 or TRBD2, each matching 6 bases. V lost 3 bases, J lost 10 bases, and 14 bases lay in between. Germline V gives CDR1 MNHEY, CDR2 SVGAGI. The CDR3 is made up of 13 amino acids. The CDR3 spells CASSYGGQGSQYF. The DNA for the CDR3 is TGTGCCAGCAGTTATGGGGGGCAGGGTTCGCAGTATTTT.

The V and J genes are TRBV2 and TRBJ2-5; TRBD1 agrees at 10 bases. The V and J ends lost 6 bases and 2 bases, in that order; junction bases with no gene match: 3. The CDR3 runs 14 residues. Germline CDR1 is SNHLY and CDR2 is FYNNEI. The CDR3 region is CASRTDRGQETQYF. CDR3 sequence (DNA): TGTGCCAGCAGGACGGACAGGGGGCAAGAGACCCAGTACTTC.

This chain links TRBV9 with TRBJ2-1; 10 positions match TRBD1. J was trimmed by 7 bases and V by 2 bases; bases with no gene match: 12. In germline, CDR1 is SGDLS, CDR2 YYNGEE. This CDR3 region has 17 residues. The CDR3 DNA reads TGTGCCAGCAGCGTGGCGCTACTGGACAGGGGGATGAATGAGCAGTTCTTC. Translation: CASSVALLDRGMNEQFF.

This chain connects TRBV19 to TRBJ1-5, with D perhaps TRBD1 (5 bases). The V end was cut by 5 bases, the J end by 4 bases, with 18 bases between. Germline CDR1 LNHDA, CDR2 SQIVND (reference sequence). This CDR3 spans 16 amino acids. CDR3 protein: CASSGWGFDFNQPQHF. As DNA, the CDR3 is TGTGCCAGTAGTGGGTGGGGGTTTGACTTTAATCAGCCCCAGCATTTT. Looking up the rest from reference TRBV19 and TRBJ1-5 gives the full variable domain: DGGITQSPKYLFRKEGQNVTLSCEQNLNHDAMYWYRQDPGQGLRLIYYSQIVNDFQKGDIAEGYSVSREKKESFPLTVTSAQKNPTAFYLCASSGWGFDFNQPQHFGDGTRLSIL.

This chain connects TRBV27 to TRBJ1-5; D gene ambiguous. Per germline, CDR1 MNHEY and CDR2 SMNVEV (reference sequence). V lost 5 bases, J lost 13 bases, and 27 bases lay in between. This CDR3 comprises 16 residues. CDR3 protein: CASSREFSTVQRLQHF. CDR3 DNA: TGTGCCAGCAGTAGGGAGTTTAGTACCGTTCAGCGATTGCAGCATTTT.

This clone was counted only a few times. Here the CDR3 DNA reads TGTGCCACCAGTGGCATCTCCTACAATGAGCAGTTCTTC. Its translation: CATSGISYNEQFF. The chain couples TRBV24-1 to TRBJ2-1; no clear D. V lost 5 bases and J lost 0, with 4 bases in between. The CDR3 sequence is 13 residues long. Germline loops: CDR1 KGHDR, CDR2 SFDVKD.